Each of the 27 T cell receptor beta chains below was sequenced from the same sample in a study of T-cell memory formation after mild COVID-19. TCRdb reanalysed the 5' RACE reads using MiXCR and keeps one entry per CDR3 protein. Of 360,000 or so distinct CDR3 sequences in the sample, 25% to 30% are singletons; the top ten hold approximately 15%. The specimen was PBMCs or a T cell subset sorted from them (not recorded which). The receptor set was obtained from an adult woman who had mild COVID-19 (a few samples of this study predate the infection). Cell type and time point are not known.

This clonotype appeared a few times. The DNA for the CDR3 is TGTGCCAGCAGCTATTGGACAGGCTTCAAAAACATTCAGTACTTC. This encodes CASSYWTGFKNIQYF. The gene calls are TRBV3-1 and TRBJ2-4, with 7 bases fitting TRBD1. The V gene end was trimmed by 5 bases and the J gene end by 3 bases; junction bases not matched to a gene: 7. CDR1 is LGHDT and CDR2 is YNNKEL in the germline V gene (reference sequence). The CDR3 sequence is 15 residues long.

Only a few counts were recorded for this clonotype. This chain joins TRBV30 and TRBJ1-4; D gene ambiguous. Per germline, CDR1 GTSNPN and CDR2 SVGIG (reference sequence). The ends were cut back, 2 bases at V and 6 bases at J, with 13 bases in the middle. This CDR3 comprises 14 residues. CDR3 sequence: CAWSSLRKDEKLFF. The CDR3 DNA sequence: TGTGCCTGGAGTTCCTTAAGGAAGGATGAAAAACTGTTTTTT.

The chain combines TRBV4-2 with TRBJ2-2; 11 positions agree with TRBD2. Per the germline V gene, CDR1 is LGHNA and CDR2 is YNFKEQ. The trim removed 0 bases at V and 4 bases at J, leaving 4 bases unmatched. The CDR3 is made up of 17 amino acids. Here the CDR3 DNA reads TGTGCCAGCAGCCAAGATCCGCTAGCGGGAGGCACCGGGGAGCTGTTTTTT. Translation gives CASSQDPLAGGTGELFF.

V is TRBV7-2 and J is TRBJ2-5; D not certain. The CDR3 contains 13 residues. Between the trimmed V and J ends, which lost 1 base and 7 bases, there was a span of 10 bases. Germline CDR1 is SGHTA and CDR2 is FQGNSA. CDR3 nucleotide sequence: TGTGCCAGCAGCTTAGGCCAGTCAGGGACCCAGTACTTC. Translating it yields CASSLGQSGTQYF. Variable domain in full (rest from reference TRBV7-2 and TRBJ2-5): GAGVSQSPSNKVTEKGKDVELRCDPISGHTALYWYRQSLGQGLEFLIYFQGNSAPDKSGLPSDRFSAERTGGSVSTLTIQRTQQEDSAVYLCASSLGQSGTQYFGPGTRLLVL.

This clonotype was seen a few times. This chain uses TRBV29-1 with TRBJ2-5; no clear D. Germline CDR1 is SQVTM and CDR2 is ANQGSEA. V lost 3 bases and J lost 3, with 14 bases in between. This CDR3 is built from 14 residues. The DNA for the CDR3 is TGCAGCGTTGAGGCCCCACAGAGTGAAGAGACCCAGTACTTC. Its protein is CSVEAPQSEETQYF.

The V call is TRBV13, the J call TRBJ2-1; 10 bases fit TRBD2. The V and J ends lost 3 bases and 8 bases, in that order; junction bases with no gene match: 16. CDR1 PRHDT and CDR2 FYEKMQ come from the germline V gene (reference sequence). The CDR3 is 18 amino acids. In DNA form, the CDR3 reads TGTGCCAGCAGCTTCAATCCCCTAGCGGGGGTAGCCCTCCATGAGCAGTTCTTC. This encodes CASSFNPLAGVALHEQFF.

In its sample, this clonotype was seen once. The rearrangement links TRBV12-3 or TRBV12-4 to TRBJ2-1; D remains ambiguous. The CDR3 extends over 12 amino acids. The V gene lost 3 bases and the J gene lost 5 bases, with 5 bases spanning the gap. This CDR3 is CASSFGHNEQFF. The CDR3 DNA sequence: TGTGCCAGCAGTTTTGGTCACAATGAGCAGTTCTTC.

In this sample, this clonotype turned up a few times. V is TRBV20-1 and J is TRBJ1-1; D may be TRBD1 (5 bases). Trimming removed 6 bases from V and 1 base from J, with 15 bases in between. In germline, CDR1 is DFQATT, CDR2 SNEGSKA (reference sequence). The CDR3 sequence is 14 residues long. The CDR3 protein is CSAFRRGTNTEAFF. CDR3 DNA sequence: TGCAGTGCATTCAGACGGGGGACGAACACTGAAGCTTTCTTT.

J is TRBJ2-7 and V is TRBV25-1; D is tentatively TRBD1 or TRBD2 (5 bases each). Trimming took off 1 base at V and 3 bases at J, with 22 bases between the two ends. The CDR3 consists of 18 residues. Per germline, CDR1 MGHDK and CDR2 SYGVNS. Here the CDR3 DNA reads TGTGCCAGCAGTGAATCCCCGGGACGGTCCTTGAAGGGCTACGAGCAGTACTTC. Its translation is CASSESPGRSLKGYEQYF.

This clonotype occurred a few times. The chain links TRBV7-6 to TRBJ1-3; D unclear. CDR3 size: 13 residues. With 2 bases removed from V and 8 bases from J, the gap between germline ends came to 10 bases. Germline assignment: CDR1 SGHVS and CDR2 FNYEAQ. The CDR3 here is CASSLLREDTIYF. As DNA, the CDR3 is TGTGCCAGCAGCTTACTGCGCGAGGACACCATATATTTT.

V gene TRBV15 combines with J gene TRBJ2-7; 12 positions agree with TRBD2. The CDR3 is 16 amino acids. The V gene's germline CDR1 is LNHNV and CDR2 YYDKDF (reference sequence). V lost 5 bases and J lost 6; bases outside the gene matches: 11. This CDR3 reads CATSLPPTSGGPEQYF. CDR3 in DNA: TGTGCCACCAGCTTACCTCCGACTAGCGGGGGCCCCGAGCAGTACTTC.

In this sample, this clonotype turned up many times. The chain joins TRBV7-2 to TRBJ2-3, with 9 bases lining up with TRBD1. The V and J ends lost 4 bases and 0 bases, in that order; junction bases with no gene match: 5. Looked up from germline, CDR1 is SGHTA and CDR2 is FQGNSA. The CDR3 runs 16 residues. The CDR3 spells CASSSGTGISTDTQYF. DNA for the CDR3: TGTGCCAGCAGCTCCGGGACAGGGATTAGCACAGATACGCAGTATTTT.

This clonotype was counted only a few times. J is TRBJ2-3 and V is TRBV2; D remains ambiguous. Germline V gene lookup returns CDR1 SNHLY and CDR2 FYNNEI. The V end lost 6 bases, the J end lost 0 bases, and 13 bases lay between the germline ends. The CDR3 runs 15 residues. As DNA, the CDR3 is TGTGCCAGCAGCTTGGAAAATGGTAGCACAGATACGCAGTATTTT. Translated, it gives CASSLENGSTDTQYF.

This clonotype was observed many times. CDR3 bases: TGTGCCAGCAGTCCTCGACTAGCGGGGGGGCAGTCGAATGAGCAGTTCTTC. It specifies CASSPRLAGGQSNEQFF. The rearrangement uses TRBV12-3 or TRBV12-4 and TRBJ2-1, with TRBD2 matching 14 bases. This CDR3 spans 17 amino acids. V gave up 5 bases and J gave up 7 bases; unmatched junction bases: 10.

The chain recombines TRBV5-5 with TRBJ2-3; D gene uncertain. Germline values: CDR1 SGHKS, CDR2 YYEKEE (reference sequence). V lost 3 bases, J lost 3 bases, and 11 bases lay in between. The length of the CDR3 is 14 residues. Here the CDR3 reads CASSSQVLTDTQYF. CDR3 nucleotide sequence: TGTGCCAGCAGCTCTCAGGTTTTAACAGATACGCAGTATTTT.

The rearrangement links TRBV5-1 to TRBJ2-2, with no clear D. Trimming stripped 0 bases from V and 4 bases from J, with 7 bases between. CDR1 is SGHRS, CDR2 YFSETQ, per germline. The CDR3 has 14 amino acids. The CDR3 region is CASSLDPGTGELFF. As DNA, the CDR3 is TGCGCCAGCAGCTTGGATCCGGGCACCGGGGAGCTGTTTTTT. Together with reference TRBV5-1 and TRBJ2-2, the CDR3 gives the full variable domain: KAGVTQTPRYLIKTRGQQVTLSCSPISGHRSVSWYQQTPGQGLQFLFEYFSETQRNKGNFPGRFSGRQFSNSRSEMNVSTLELGDSALYLCASSLDPGTGELFFGEGSRLTVL.

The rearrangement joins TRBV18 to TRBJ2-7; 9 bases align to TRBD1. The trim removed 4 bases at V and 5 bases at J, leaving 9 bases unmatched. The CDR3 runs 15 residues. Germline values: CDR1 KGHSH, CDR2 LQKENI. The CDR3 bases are TGTGCCAGCTCACGTATGGCGACAGGGGGGGACGAGCAGTACTTC. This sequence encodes CASSRMATGGDEQYF.

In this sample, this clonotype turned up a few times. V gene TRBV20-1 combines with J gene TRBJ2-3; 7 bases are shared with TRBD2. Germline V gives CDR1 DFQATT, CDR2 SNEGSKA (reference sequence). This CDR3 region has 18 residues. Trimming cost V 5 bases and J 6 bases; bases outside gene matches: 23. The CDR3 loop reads CSAQSASGETPPRDTQYF. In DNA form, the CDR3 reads TGCAGTGCTCAGTCGGCTAGCGGAGAAACTCCGCCTCGGGATACGCAGTATTTT.

CDR3 in DNA: TGTGCCAGCAGCTTAGGGTGGAACGACAATGAGCAGTTCTTC. Translating it yields CASSLGWNDNEQFF. The chain employs TRBV7-9 and TRBJ2-1; D not resolved. Germline CDR1 and CDR2: SEHNR and FQNEAQ (reference sequence). V was trimmed by 1 base and J by 5 bases, leaving 9 bases between them. CDR3 length equals 14 residues.

The CDR3 DNA follows: TGCGCCAGCAGCTTCATGCTTCCAGGACAGGGGGATCCTAATGAAAAACTGTTTTTT. This gives the protein CASSFMLPGQGDPNEKLFF. The rearrangement links TRBV5-1 to TRBJ1-4, with 10 nucleotides matching TRBD1. CDR1 and CDR2 (germline): SGHRS, YFSETQ. V shed 2 bases and J 3 bases; nucleotides not matched to a gene: 13. CDR3 size: 19 residues.

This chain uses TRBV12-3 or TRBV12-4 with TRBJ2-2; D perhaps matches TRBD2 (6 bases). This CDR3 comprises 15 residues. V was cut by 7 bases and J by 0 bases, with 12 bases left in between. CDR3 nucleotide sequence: TGTGCCAGCACCGCGGGACCCTCGAACACCGGGGAGCTGTTTTTT. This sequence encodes CASTAGPSNTGELFF.

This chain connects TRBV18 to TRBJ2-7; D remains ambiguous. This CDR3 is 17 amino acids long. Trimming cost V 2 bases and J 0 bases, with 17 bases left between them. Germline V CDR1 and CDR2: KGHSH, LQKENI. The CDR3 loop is CASSPGIQRRSSYEQYF. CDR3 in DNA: TGTGCCAGCTCACCAGGGATCCAGCGTAGGTCCTCCTACGAGCAGTACTTC.

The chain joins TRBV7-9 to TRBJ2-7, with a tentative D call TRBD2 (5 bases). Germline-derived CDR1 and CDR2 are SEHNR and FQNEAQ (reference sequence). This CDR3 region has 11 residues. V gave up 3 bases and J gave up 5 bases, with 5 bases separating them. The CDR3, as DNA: TGTGCCAGCAGCTTCGGGAACGAGCAGTACTTC. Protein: CASSFGNEQYF.

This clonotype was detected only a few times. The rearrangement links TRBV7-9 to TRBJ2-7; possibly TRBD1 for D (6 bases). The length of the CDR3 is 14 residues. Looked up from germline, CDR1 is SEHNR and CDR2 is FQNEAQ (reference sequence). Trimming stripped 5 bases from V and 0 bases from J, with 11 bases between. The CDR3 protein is CASSETGNSYEQYF. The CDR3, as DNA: TGTGCCAGCAGCGAAACAGGGAACTCCTACGAGCAGTACTTC.

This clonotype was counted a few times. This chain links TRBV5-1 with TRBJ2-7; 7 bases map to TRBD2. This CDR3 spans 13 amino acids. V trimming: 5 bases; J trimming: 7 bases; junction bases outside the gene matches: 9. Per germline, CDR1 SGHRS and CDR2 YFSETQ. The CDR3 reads CASSSSGSGEQYF. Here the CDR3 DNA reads TGCGCCAGCAGTTCTAGCGGCTCGGGGGAGCAGTACTTC.

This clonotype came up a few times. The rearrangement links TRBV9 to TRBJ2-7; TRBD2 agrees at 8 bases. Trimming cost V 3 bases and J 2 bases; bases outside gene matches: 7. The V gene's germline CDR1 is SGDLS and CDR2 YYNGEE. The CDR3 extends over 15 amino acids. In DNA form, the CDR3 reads TGTGCCAGCAGCGCAACACCGGGACTAGCCTACGAGCAGTACTTC. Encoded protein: CASSATPGLAYEQYF.

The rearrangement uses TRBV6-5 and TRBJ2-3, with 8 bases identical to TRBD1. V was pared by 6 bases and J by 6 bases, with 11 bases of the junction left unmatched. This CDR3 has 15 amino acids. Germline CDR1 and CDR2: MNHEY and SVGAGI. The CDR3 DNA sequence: TGTGCCAGCAGCCCATTCAGGGGGCGGACGGATACGCAGTATTTT. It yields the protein CASSPFRGRTDTQYF.